These T cell receptor beta chains were read from a single sample in a study of blood T cells in healthy people across ages. Using its own MiXCR run on the 5' RACE reads, TCRdb lists one record per CDR3 protein. This table has fewer than 2,000,000 distinct CDR3 sequences, about two fifths appearing once. Material for sequencing was blood. The receptors stem from a human donor in good health. Both conserved end residues are part of each CDR3. Fields, in order: D gene, J gene, V gene, clone size, CDR3 DNA, CDR3 protein. D genes are given only for firm matches. Not all rows give a size; the values are once, few, many and, for expanded clones, a class.

- TRBJ1-2 TRBV5-1 - TGCGCCAGCAGCCGGTGGGGACTAAACTATGGCTACACCTTC CASSRWGLNYGYTF
- TRBJ2-3 TRBV20-1 few TGCAGTTCGGACCGCACAGATACGCAGTATTTT CSSDRTDTQYF
TRBD1 TRBJ1-1 TRBV6-5 few TGTGCCACTCGGGACAGTTGGAACACTGAAGCTTTCTTT CATRDSWNTEAFF
TRBD1 TRBJ1-5 TRBV2 few TGTGCCAGCAGTTCCCGGACAGGGCTTCAGCCCCAGCATTTT CASSSRTGLQPQHF
- TRBJ1-1 TRBV9 - TGTGCCAGCAGCGAGGGGGGTCGACCTTCCAACACTGAAGCTTTCTTT CASSEGGRPSNTEAFF
TRBD2 TRBJ2-3 TRBV7-2 - TGTGCCAGCAGAGCGGGGGCACTAGATACGCAGTATTTT CASRAGALDTQYF
- TRBJ2-7 TRBV5-1 few TGCGCCAGCAGCTCGGTGTCCGCCCTGGCCGAGCAGTACTTC CASSSVSALAEQYF
- TRBJ2-7 TRBV4-3 few TGCGCCAGCAGCCGAGGCTACTCACACTCCTACGAGCAGTACTTC CASSRGYSHSYEQYF
- TRBJ1-6 TRBV7-2 - TGTGCCAGCAGCTTAAACGGTTCACCCCTCCACTTT CASSLNGSPLHF
- TRBJ2-1 TRBV9 few TGTGCCAGCAGACAAGGGGGGACAGAGTCTCAAAATGAGCAGTTCTTC CASRQGGTESQNEQFF
- TRBJ1-2 TRBV15 - TGTACCACCAGCAGAGAACAGGGCCCCTATGGCTACACCTTC CTTSREQGPYGYTF
TRBD1 TRBJ1-2 TRBV7-8 - TGTGCCAGCAGCGAGACAGGGACCTACTATGGCTACACCTTC CASSETGTYYGYTF
- TRBJ2-7 TRBV5-1 many TGCGCCAGCAGCTTTTACCAGGGGGGGGACGAGCAGTACTTC CASSFYQGGDEQYF
- TRBJ2-7 TRBV27 - TGTGCCACCCGTGCAGGGGCGGGGCCTTCCTACGAGCAGTACTTC CATRAGAGPSYEQYF
- TRBJ2-7 TRBV7-9 - TGTGCCAGCAACCCCCAGTCAGGTCCTGACGAGCAGTACTTC CASNPQSGPDEQYF
- TRBJ2-7 TRBV15 few TGTGCCACCAGCACGGACGCCTACGAGCAGTACTTC CATSTDAYEQYF
- TRBJ2-1 TRBV5-1 - TGCGCCAGCAGCTCAACCGGGACCGGCTCCTACAATGAGCAGTTCTTC CASSSTGTGSYNEQFF
- TRBJ1-1 TRBV10-3 - TGTGCCATCAGTGAGTTGGCGTCTGAAGCTTTCTTT CAISELASEAFF
- TRBJ1-1 TRBV29-1 - TGCAGCGTTGCCAGTGACACTGAAGCTTTCTTT CSVASDTEAFF
- TRBJ1-2 TRBV7-3 - TGTGCCAGCGGCCACGTAGGGGTAAACTATGGCTACACCTTC CASGHVGVNYGYTF
- TRBJ1-5 TRBV12-3/TRBV12-4 - TGTGCCAGCAGTTTAATGTCTGATCAGCCCCAGCATTTT CASSLMSDQPQHF
- TRBJ2-1 TRBV7-2 few TGTGCCAGCAGTTCCTCGGCGAGCTCAAATGAGCAGTTCTTC CASSSSASSNEQFF
- TRBJ1-5 TRBV6-2/TRBV6-3 - TGTGCCAGCAGCATGGACGGGTACAATCAGCCCCAGCATTTT CASSMDGYNQPQHF